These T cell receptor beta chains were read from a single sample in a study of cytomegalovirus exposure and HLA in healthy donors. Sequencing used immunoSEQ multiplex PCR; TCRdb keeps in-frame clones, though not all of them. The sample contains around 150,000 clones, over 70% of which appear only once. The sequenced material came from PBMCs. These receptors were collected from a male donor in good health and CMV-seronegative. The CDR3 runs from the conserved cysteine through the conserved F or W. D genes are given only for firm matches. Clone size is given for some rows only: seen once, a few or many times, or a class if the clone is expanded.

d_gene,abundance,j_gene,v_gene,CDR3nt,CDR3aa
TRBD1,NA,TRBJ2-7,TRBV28,TGTGCCAGCAGTTCCGGACAGGGTTCCTACGAGCAGTACTTC,CASSSGQGSYEQYF
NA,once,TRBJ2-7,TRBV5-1,TGCGCCAGCAGCCCCGGGGGGACATACAGCTCCTACGAGCAGTACTTC,CASSPGGTYSSYEQYF
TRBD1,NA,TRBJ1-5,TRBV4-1,TGCGCCAGCAGCCCAGGACAGGGTGGGGATCAGCCCCAGCATTTT,CASSPGQGGDQPQHF
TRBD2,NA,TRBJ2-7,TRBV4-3,TGCGCCACTGGACCGGGACTAGCGGGAGGGCCCGACGAGCAGTACTTC,CATGPGLAGGPDEQYF
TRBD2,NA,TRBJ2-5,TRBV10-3,TGTGCCACCAGGCCGGCGAGGGGGCGGCTAGCGGGGACTCAAGAGACCCAGTACTTC,CATRPARGRLAGTQETQYF
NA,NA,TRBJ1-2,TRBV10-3,TGTGCCATCAGTGAGGTCGACAGGAGCTATGGCTACACCTTC,CAISEVDRSYGYTF
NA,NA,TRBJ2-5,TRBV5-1,TGCGCCAGCAGGGGTGAAGCGGAGACCCAGTACTTC,CASRGEAETQYF
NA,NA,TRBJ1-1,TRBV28,TGTGCCAGCAGTTTCTTAGGACATGACACTGAAGCTTTCTTT,CASSFLGHDTEAFF
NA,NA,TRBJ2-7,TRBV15,TGTGCCACCAGCCGCTCACAGGGCTACGAGCAGTACTTC,CATSRSQGYEQYF
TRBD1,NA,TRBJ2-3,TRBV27,TGTGCCAGCAGGCGAGGGGGCGGGGATACGCAGTATTTT,CASRRGGGDTQYF
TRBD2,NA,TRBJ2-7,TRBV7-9,TGTGCCAGCACCCTTAGCGGGAGTCTATTCCACGAGCAGTACTTC,CASTLSGSLFHEQYF
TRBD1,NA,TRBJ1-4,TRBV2,TGTGCCAGCAGTTACGGACAGGGCGAAAAACTGTTTTTT,CASSYGQGEKLFF
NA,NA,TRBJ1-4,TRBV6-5,TGTGCCAGCAGTTACTCCGGGGGAGGTGAAAAACTGTTTTTT,CASSYSGGGEKLFF
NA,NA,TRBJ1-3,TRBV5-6,TGTGCCAGCAGCTTGCAGGGGCTTTTCTCTGGAAACACCATATATTTT,CASSLQGLFSGNTIYF
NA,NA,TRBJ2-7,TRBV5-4,TGTGCCAGCAGCTTGGCCGGAAGCGGAGCAGAGTACGAGCAGTACTTC,CASSLAGSGAEYEQYF
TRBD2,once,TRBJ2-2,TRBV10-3,TGTGCCATCAGAAATAGCGGGGGGAACACCGGGGAGCTGTTTTTT,CAIRNSGGNTGELFF
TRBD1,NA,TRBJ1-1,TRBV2,TGTGCCAGCAATTTGGGGACAGGGGGCCTAGCTTTCTTT,CASNLGTGGLAFF
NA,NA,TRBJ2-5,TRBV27,TGTGCCAGCAGTTTATCGCTCGGGGGCCAAGAGACCCAGTACTTC,CASSLSLGGQETQYF
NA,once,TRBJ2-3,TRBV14,TGTGCCAGCAGCCAGGGACTCAGGAGCACAGATACGCAGTATTTT,CASSQGLRSTDTQYF
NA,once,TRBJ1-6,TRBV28,TGTGCCAGCTTTCGACAGAATAATTCACCCCTCCACTTT,CASFRQNNSPLHF
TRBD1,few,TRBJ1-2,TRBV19,TGTGCCAGTACACGGACAGGGCCCAACTATGGCTACACCTTC,CASTRTGPNYGYTF
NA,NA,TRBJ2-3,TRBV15,TGTGCCACCAGCAGAGACCGTAGTGGTGGTACGCAGTATTTT,CATSRDRSGGTQYF
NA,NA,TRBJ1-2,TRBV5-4,TGTGCCAGCAGCTTACCCCAGGGGTATGGAAATGGCTACACCTTC,CASSLPQGYGNGYTF
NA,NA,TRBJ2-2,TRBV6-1,TGTGCCAGCAGTGAACCGAGCGGGTGGAACACCGGGGAGCTGTTTTTT,CASSEPSGWNTGELFF
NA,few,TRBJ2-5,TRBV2,TGTGCCAGCACCGAGGGAGAGTACCAAGAGACCCAGTACTTC,CASTEGEYQETQYF
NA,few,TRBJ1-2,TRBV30,TGTGCCTGGACGGTAGAGGAAGGATATGGCTACACCTTC,CAWTVEEGYGYTF
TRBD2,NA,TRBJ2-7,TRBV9,TGTGCCAGCAGCCTGACTAGCGACGACGAGCAGTACTTC,CASSLTSDDEQYF
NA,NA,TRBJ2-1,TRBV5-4,TGTGCCAGCAGCTTGGTGCTTCAGGGCAATGAGCAGTTCTTC,CASSLVLQGNEQFF
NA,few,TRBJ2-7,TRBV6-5,TGTGCCAGCAGTTACGGGGCAGGGTTTTCGTACGAGCAGTACTTC,CASSYGAGFSYEQYF
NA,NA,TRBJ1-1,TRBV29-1,TGCAGCGTTGATACGGGGGGCGGACTGAACACTGAAGCTTTCTTT,CSVDTGGGLNTEAFF
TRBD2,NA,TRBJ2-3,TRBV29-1,TGCAGCGTTCGCGGGAGGGCCCAAGATACGCAGTATTTT,CSVRGRAQDTQYF
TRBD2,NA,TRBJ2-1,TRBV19,TGTGCCAGTAGCTACCCTAGCGGGGGGTTCTACAATGAGCAGTTCTTC,CASSYPSGGFYNEQFF
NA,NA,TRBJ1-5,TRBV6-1,TGTGCCAGCAGTGAAAGAAGGGGCCAGGGAATTACCAATCAGCCCCAGCATTTT,CASSERRGQGITNQPQHF
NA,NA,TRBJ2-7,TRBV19,TGTGCCAGTAGTATAGCCCCCGAGAACGAGCAGTACTTC,CASSIAPENEQYF
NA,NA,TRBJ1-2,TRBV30,TGTGCCTGGCAAACGGTCTATGGCTACACCTTC,CAWQTVYGYTF
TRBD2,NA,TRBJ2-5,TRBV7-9,TGTGCCAGCAGCCGAAAACTAGCGGGACTTCAAGAGACCCAGTACTTC,CASSRKLAGLQETQYF
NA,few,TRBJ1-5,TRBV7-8,TGTGCCAGCAGCCCGCGCGAGATGTATTTTAATCAGCCCCAGCATTTT,CASSPREMYFNQPQHF
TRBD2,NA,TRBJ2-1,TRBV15,TGTGCCACCAGGGGACTAGCGGGATGGGATGAGCAGTTCTTC,CATRGLAGWDEQFF
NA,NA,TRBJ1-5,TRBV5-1,TGCGCCAGCAGCGCACAGTGGGGCAATCAGCCCCAGCATTTT,CASSAQWGNQPQHF
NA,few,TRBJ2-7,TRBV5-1,TGCGCCAGCAGCTTCCATGGGAGTATGGCGCTTAGCTCCTACGAGCAGTACTTC,CASSFHGSMALSSYEQYF
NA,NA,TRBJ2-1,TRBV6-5,TGTGCCAGCAGTTACGGCGGGGCTAATGAGCAGTTCTTC,CASSYGGANEQFF
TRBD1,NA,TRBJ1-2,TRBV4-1,TGCGCCAGCAGCCATCCCACAGGGGATGGCTATGGCTACACCTTC,CASSHPTGDGYGYTF
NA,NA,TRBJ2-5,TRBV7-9,TGTGCCAGCAGCTCAGGGGTAATCCAAGAGACCCAGTACTTC,CASSSGVIQETQYF
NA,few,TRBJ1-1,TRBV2,TGTGCCAGCATCCTCGTTGCTGAAGCTTTCTTT,CASILVAEAFF
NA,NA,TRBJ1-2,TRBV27,TGTGCCAGCAGTTACAACAGGGATACTGGTGGCTACACCTTC,CASSYNRDTGGYTF
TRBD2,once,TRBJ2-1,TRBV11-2,TGTGCCAGCAGCTTAGGCACTAGCGGGAGCGGCAATGAGCAGTTCTTC,CASSLGTSGSGNEQFF
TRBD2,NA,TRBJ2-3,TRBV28,TGTGCCAGCAGCGCCGGGACTAGCGGGAGGGGGACAGATACGCAGTATTTT,CASSAGTSGRGTDTQYF
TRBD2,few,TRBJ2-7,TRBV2,TGTGCCAGCAGCCAGGGGGAAATAGCGGGAGGGCGCGACGAGCAGTACTTC,CASSQGEIAGGRDEQYF
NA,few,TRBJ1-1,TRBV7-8,TGTGCCAGCAGCTTAAGAGCGGCCGACACTGAAGCTTTCTTT,CASSLRAADTEAFF
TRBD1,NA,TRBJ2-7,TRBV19,TGTGCCAGTAGTTCCCGAGGGAGAGGGGGCAACGAGCAGTACTTC,CASSSRGRGGNEQYF
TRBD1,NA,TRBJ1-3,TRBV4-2,TGTGCCAGCAGCCAAGATCCAGGACAGGCCCTCACCTCTGGAAACACCATATATTTT,CASSQDPGQALTSGNTIYF
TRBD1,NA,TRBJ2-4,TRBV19,TGTGCCAGTAGTACACAGGGGCCCACAAGACTAGCCAAAAACATTCAGTACTTC,CASSTQGPTRLAKNIQYF
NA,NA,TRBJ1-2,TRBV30,TGTGCCTCACCAGGGTTTTTGAGCGGCTACACCTTC,CASPGFLSGYTF
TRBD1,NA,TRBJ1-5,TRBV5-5,TGTGCCAGCAGCGTACGGGACAGGGCGGTCAGGAATAGCAATCAGCCCCAGCATTTT,CASSVRDRAVRNSNQPQHF
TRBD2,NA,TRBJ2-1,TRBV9,TGTGCCAGCAGCGTAGGTAATAGCGGGAGCCATGAGCAGTTCTTC,CASSVGNSGSHEQFF
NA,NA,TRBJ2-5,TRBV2,TGTGCCAGCAGTGTGAACGGGAGAAGAGAGACCCAGTACTTC,CASSVNGRRETQYF
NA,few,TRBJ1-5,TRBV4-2,TGTGCCAGCAGCCAAGGAACCGGTAATCAGCCCCAGCATTTT,CASSQGTGNQPQHF
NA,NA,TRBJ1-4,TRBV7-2,TGTGCCAGCAGCTTAGTTGGCCCGAGAGGGGGAAATGAAAAACTGTTTTTT,CASSLVGPRGGNEKLFF
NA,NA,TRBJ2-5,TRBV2,TGTGCCAGCAGTGACCGGGGGACCCAGTACTTC,CASSDRGTQYF
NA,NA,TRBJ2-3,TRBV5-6,TGTGCCAGCAGCTTACCCGGGACATCTTTGTATTTT,CASSLPGTSLYF